This entry lists 10 T cell receptor beta chains sequenced from one sample in a study of T cell responses to AZD1222 COVID-19 vaccine. The protocol was immunoSEQ multiplex PCR, while the TCRdb copy is restricted to in-frame clones and leaves out a portion. Among about 130,000 clones listed, 80% to 95% were seen once. The sample was peripheral blood, taken 28 days after the second AZD1222 dose. The receptors stem from an adult who received the AZD1222 COVID-19 vaccine.

CDR3 region: CASRNEKLFF. The CDR3 DNA sequence: TGTGCCTCTCGTAATGAAAAACTGTTTTTT. The V and J genes are TRBV24-1 and TRBJ1-4; D unclear. Trimming removed 12 bases from V and 4 bases from J, with 5 bases in between. The CDR3 is made up of 10 amino acids. Germline V gene sequence: CDR1 KGHDR, CDR2 SFDVKD.

This chain uses TRBV14 with TRBJ2-1, with D hard to call. V was cut by 7 bases and J by 0 bases, with 10 bases left in between. The CDR3 is 14 amino acids. Germline assignment: CDR1 SGHDN and CDR2 FVKESK. The CDR3, as DNA: TGTGCCAGCAACCTGGGTGGCTCCTACAATGAGCAGTTCTTC. Translating it yields CASNLGGSYNEQFF.

The chain is built from TRBV9 and TRBJ1-2; 9 positions agree with TRBD1. Trimming cost V 1 base and J 4 bases; bases outside gene matches: 8. The V gene's germline CDR1 is SGDLS and CDR2 YYNGEE. CDR3 length: 16 residues. The CDR3 protein is CASSVTGQGSLYGYTF. Written as DNA, the CDR3 is TGTGCCAGCAGCGTAACGGGACAGGGCTCTCTCTATGGCTACACCTTC.

The chain has TRBV3-1 (or the pseudogene TRBV3-2) and TRBJ2-2; no clear D gene. Germline V gene data show CDR1 as LGHDT and CDR2 as YNNKEL (reference sequence). The CDR3 covers 14 residues. Trimming shortened V by 3 bases and J by 4 bases, and 9 bases separated the two germline ends. CDR3 DNA sequence: TGTGCCAGCAGCCAGGGTCGTGTCACCGGGGAGCTGTTTTTT. Amino acids: CASSQGRVTGELFF.

CDR3 coding DNA: TGTGCCAGTAGTCCGAACCCGGACAGGGGTGATCAGCCCCAGCATTTT. This sequence encodes CASSPNPDRGDQPQHF. The chain is built from TRBV19 and TRBJ1-5, with 9 bases identical to TRBD1. There are 16 residues in the CDR3. Germline CDR1 and CDR2: LNHDA and SQIVND (reference sequence). J was trimmed by 5 bases and V by 5 bases; bases with no gene match: 10.

The chain employs TRBV2 and TRBJ2-3; D uncertain. The CDR3 has 13 residues. Germline V lookup: CDR1 SNHLY, CDR2 FYNNEI. V lost 5 bases, J lost 9 bases, and 15 bases lay in between. The chain's CDR3 is CASSPTIRATQYF. The CDR3 DNA reads as TGTGCCAGCAGTCCAACTATCCGGGCAACGCAGTATTTT.

V usage is TRBV18 and J usage is TRBJ1-1, with D possibly being TRBD1 (5 bases). From germline, CDR1 is KGHSH and CDR2 LQKENI. The CDR3 extends over 15 amino acids. Trimming left V 1 base short and J 11 bases short, with 20 bases between. The CDR3 region is CASSPLLRGNDLAFF. The CDR3 DNA follows: TGTGCCAGCTCACCACTTTTAAGGGGAAATGATTTGGCTTTCTTT.

This clone appeared a single time. The gene calls are TRBV19 and TRBJ2-3; D ambiguous. Trimming shortened V by 3 bases and J by 5 bases, and 9 bases separated the two germline ends. Germline V gene lookup returns CDR1 LNHDA and CDR2 SQIVND (reference sequence). The CDR3 runs 13 residues. CDR3 amino acids: CASSIGGVDTQYF. The CDR3 coding sequence is TGTGCCAGTAGTATTGGTGGGGTAGATACGCAGTATTTT.

The J gene is TRBJ2-5, the V gene TRBV30; D is undetermined. The CDR3 has 14 residues. V gave up 3 bases and J gave up 3 bases, with 14 bases separating them. Germline V gives CDR1 GTSNPN, CDR2 SVGIG (reference sequence). The CDR3 reads CAWSRSPAEETQYF. For the CDR3, the DNA is TGTGCCTGGAGCCGGTCCCCGGCGGAAGAGACCCAGTACTTC.

This clone occurred once. This rearrangement joins TRBV7-2 to TRBJ2-7; 7 bases map to TRBD1. The CDR3 covers 13 residues. Germline CDR1 and CDR2: SGHTA and FQGNSA. V shed 1 base and J 6 bases; nucleotides not matched to a gene: 3. The CDR3 region has the DNA TGTGCCAGCAGCTTAGGGACAGGCCTCGAGCAGTACTTC. It is translated as CASSLGTGLEQYF.